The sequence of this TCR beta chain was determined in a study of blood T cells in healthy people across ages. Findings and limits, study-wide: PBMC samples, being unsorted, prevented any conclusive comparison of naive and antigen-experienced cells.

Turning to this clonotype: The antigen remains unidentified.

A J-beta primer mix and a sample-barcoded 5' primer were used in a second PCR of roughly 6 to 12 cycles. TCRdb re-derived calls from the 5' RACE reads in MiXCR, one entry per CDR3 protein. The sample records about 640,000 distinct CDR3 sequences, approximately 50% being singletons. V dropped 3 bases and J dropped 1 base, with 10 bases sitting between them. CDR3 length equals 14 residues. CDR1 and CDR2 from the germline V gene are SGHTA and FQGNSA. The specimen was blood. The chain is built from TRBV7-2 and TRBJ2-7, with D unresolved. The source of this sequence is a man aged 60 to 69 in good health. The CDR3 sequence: CASSLHAVSYEQYF. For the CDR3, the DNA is TGTGCCAGCAGCTTGCACGCGGTATCCTACGAGCAGTACTTC. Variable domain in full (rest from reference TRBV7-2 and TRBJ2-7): GAGVSQSPSNKVTEKGKDVELRCDPISGHTALYWYRQSLGQGLEFLIYFQGNSAPDKSGLPSDRFSAERTGGSVSTLTIQRTQQEDSAVYLCASSLHAVSYEQYFGPGTRLTVT.